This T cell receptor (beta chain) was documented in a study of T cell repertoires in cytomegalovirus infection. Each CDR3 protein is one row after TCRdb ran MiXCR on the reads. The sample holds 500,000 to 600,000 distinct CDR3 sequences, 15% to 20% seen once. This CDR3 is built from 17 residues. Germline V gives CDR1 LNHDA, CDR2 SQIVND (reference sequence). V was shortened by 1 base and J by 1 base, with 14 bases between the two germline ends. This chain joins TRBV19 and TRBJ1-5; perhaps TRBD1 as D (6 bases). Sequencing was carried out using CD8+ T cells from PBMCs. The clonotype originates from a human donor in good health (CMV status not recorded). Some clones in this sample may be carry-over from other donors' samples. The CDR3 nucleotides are TGTGCCAGTAGTATAGTAGTCTGGGGGGCAAGCAATCAGCCCCAGCATTTT. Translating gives CASSIVVWGASNQPQHF.